A single sample is the source of the 24 T cell receptor beta chains below, sequenced in a study of T cells expressing NK-cell markers. TCRdb re-called the 5' RACE reads and shows each CDR3 protein once, DNA omitted. The table for this sample gives approximately 380,000 distinct CDR3 sequences. The source material was blood T cells: a sorted CD56 or NKG2C T cell subset, CD4+ or CD8+ T cells, or bulk PBMC T cells (not recorded which). Source of these receptors: a man between 18 and 69 years old in good health.

The chain combines TRBV29-1 with TRBJ2-7; the D call of TRBD1 rests on TCRdb alone, since no DNA is present to check it. Germline V gives CDR1 SQVTM, CDR2 ANQGSEA. This CDR3 is 14 amino acids long. The CDR3 here is CSVAGDSQFREQYF.

CDR3 in amino acids: CASSYRGPSSYEQYF. This rearrangement joins TRBV6-2 or TRBV6-3 to TRBJ2-7; the D gene TCRdb calls, TRBD1, cannot be checked with no DNA. This CDR3 region has 15 residues. CDR1 MNHEY and CDR2 SVGEGT come from the germline V gene.

The chain uses TRBV19 and TRBJ1-2; TCRdb proposes TRBD1, but this gene call is untestable without DNA. CDR3 length: 13 residues. Germline V gene data show CDR1 as LNHDA and CDR2 as SQIVND (reference sequence). CDR3 protein: CASSKDRLDGYTF.

The chain carries TRBV27 and TRBJ2-4; the TCRdb call, TRBD2, lacks DNA for checking. Germline-derived CDR1 and CDR2 are MNHEY and SMNVEV (reference sequence). The CDR3 spans 18 residues. The CDR3 spells CASTPRSGRDGSKNIQYF.

This chain links TRBV29-1 with TRBJ2-7. CDR3 length: 11 residues. The germline V gene encodes CDR1 SQVTM and CDR2 ANQGSEA. CDR3 protein: CSVEDLYEQYF.

The chain has TRBV6-2 or TRBV6-3 and TRBJ2-3. The CDR3 totals 14 residues. CDR1 is MNHEY and CDR2 is SVGEGT in the germline V gene. The CDR3 sequence: CASSYPGSSDTQYF.

The chain couples TRBV7-9 to TRBJ2-5; no DNA is available, so the TRBD2 call from TCRdb remains unchecked. The CDR3 sequence is 17 residues long. From germline, CDR1 is SEHNR and CDR2 FQNEAQ (reference sequence). The CDR3 here is CASSLPGTSGGQETQYF.

V and J are TRBV6-1 and TRBJ2-5; TCRdb names TRBD2, which stays unverified in the absence of DNA. Germline CDR1 is MNHNS and CDR2 is SASEGT. The CDR3 totals 14 residues. The CDR3 reads CASRGLAMEETQYF.

V usage is TRBV5-1 and J usage is TRBJ1-2. The CDR3 has 15 amino acids. CDR1 and CDR2 (germline): SGHRS, YFSETQ. CDR3 loop: CASSLLVGSLYGYTF.

The CDR3 here is CASHRVGTEAFF. The chain couples TRBV7-9 to TRBJ1-1; with no DNA, the TCRdb D assignment of TRBD1 cannot be verified. Per germline, CDR1 SEHNR and CDR2 FQNEAQ (reference sequence). The CDR3 runs 12 residues.

The chain couples TRBV5-1 to TRBJ1-1; TCRdb outputs TRBD1, but without DNA this stays unchecked. The CDR3 totals 17 residues. CDR1 and CDR2 (germline): SGHRS, YFSETQ. CDR3 in amino acids: CASSLAGLDRLGTEAFF.

This rearrangement joins TRBV7-2 to TRBJ2-7; the TCRdb call, TRBD2, lacks DNA for checking. Germline values: CDR1 SGHTA, CDR2 FQGNSA. The CDR3 loop spans 15 amino acids. CDR3 region: CASSFGPRQGSEQYF.

This chain uses TRBV7-9 with TRBJ2-2; TCRdb lists TRBD1, though no DNA is available to test this call. CDR1 and CDR2 from the germline V gene are SEHNR and FQNEAQ (reference sequence). The CDR3 consists of 15 residues. The CDR3 reads CASSFRTGRTGELFF.

V and J are TRBV21-1 and TRBJ2-1; absent DNA, TCRdb's TRBD1 call cannot be checked. TRBV21-1 is termed a pseudogene. The CDR3 spans 17 residues. The CDR3 reads CASSKVWTGGPTGEQFF.

CDR3 loop: CASSLDRGFTEAFF. The chain has TRBV19 and TRBJ1-1; the TCRdb call, TRBD1, lacks DNA for checking. The germline V gene has CDR1 LNHDA and CDR2 SQIVND (reference sequence). CDR3 size: 14 residues.

This chain links TRBV12-3 or TRBV12-4 with TRBJ1-1. The CDR3 runs 14 residues. The CDR3: CASSPQRVATEAFF.

This chain connects TRBV5-6 to TRBJ2-3; TCRdb picks TRBD1, but there is no DNA to check that call. The CDR3 spans 15 residues. CDR1 is SGHDT and CDR2 is YYEEEE in the germline V gene. This CDR3 reads CASRNADRNSDTQYF.

The V call is TRBV2, the J call TRBJ1-6. The germline V gene encodes CDR1 SNHLY and CDR2 FYNNEI. The CDR3 spans 14 residues. The CDR3 protein is CASSEKSIRVALHF. The full variable domain, its missing parts supplied by reference TRBV2 and TRBJ1-6, is EPEVTQTPSHQVTQMGQEVILRCVPISNHLYFYWYRQILGQKVEFLVSFYNNEISEKSEIFDDQFSVERPDGSNFTLKIRSTKLEDSAMYFCASSEKSIRVALHFGNGTRLTVT.

The J gene is TRBJ2-7, the V gene TRBV6-1; the D call from TCRdb, TRBD2, cannot be confirmed without DNA. Looked up from germline, CDR1 is MNHNS and CDR2 is SASEGT. The CDR3 consists of 16 residues. CDR3 loop: CASSPGGQRVSYEQYF.

V usage is TRBV20-1 and J usage is TRBJ2-2; as DNA is missing, the TRBD1 call by TCRdb cannot be tested. CDR1 DFQATT and CDR2 SNEGSKA come from the germline V gene (reference sequence). The CDR3 consists of 16 residues. The CDR3 spells CSARPWDRDFTGELFF.

CDR3 region: CASSPQPTSGYEQYF. The chain links TRBV7-8 to TRBJ2-7. The CDR3 loop spans 15 amino acids. CDR1 is SGHVS and CDR2 is FQNEAQ in the germline V gene.

The chain couples TRBV7-9 to TRBJ1-5; with no DNA, the TCRdb D assignment of TRBD1 cannot be verified. In germline, CDR1 is SEHNR, CDR2 FQNEAQ (reference sequence). The CDR3 is 16 residues long. This CDR3 reads CASSVQGLGSNQPQHF.

V usage is TRBV28 and J usage is TRBJ2-7; lacking DNA, the TRBD1 call made by TCRdb goes unchecked. The CDR3 covers 16 residues. The germline V gene has CDR1 MDHEN and CDR2 SYDVKM. This CDR3 reads CASSHSGTGGIYEQYF.

The CDR3 sequence: CASSYSGGTGEKLFF. The chain combines TRBV6-5 with TRBJ1-4. The CDR3 has 15 amino acids. Germline loops: CDR1 MNHEY, CDR2 SVGAGI.